Reported below is one T cell receptor beta chain. Its antigen is still unknown. Germline CDR1 reads MGHRA; CDR2 reads YSYEKL. CDR3 length equals 14 residues. The V and J ends lost 3 bases and 7 bases respectively, with 15 bases between them. These data belong to a study of shared clonotypes between healthy human individuals. Adult donors, all healthy and HIV-negative, had no recent acute infections or vaccinations. Study results and limitations: Several donors held about 5% of naive CD4 clonotypes in common.

Profiled with immunoSEQ multiplex PCR; TCRdb holds only in-frame clones, not every one. The sample consists of approximately 620,000 clones, almost 97% of them appearing once. The sequenced material came from naive CD4+ T cells sorted from blood. Subset of the sample: CD45RA+ positively selected. The chain links TRBV4-1 to TRBJ1-2; D possibly corresponds to TRBD1 (5 bases). The TCR sequence derives from a woman under 40 in good health. This CDR3 is CASSQTLGVGGYTF. The CDR3 bases are TGCGCCAGCAGCCAGACCCTGGGGGTAGGTGGCTACACCTTC.